The present entry profiles one T cell receptor (beta chain) with its context. Trimming cost V 6 bases and J 3 bases, with 8 bases left between them. CDR1 is MNHEY and CDR2 is SVGAGI in the germline V gene. This CDR3 region has 12 residues. In the study's own analysis: Using reference gene primer amplification, nucleated cell counts were estimated. Assay used: immunoSEQ multiplex PCR; TCRdb lists only in-frame clones, some missing. V, J and clone size are taken as reported in that table, and D and trimming were inferred from the DNA itself. The sample records over 45,000 clones, 80% to 85% being singletons. The data originate from a study of blood T cell repertoires in COVID-19. Study in general: Samples came from the United States, Italy and Spain, spanning acute and convalescent COVID-19.

Sequenced sample: peripheral blood. The TCR comes from a woman of 80 years or more with active or convalescent COVID-19. The rearrangement uses TRBV6-5 and TRBJ1-2; no clear D. CDR3 nucleotides: TGTGCCAGCAGGACGGGAGACTATGGCTACACCTTC. Protein: CASRTGDYGYTF.